These T cell receptor beta chains were read from a single sample in a study of T cell repertoires in cytomegalovirus infection. These TCRs' antigens remain unknown. TCRdb passed the reads through MiXCR, listing each CDR3 protein once. The profile shows 300,000 to 400,000 distinct CDR3 sequences, about 29% of them singletons. The source was cultured PBMCs, collected from culture after CMV antigen stimulation. The origin of the receptors is a human donor in good health (CMV status not recorded). Some clones in this sample may be carry-over from other donors' samples. Both conserved end residues are part of each CDR3. D genes are given only for firm matches. Size values are once, few and many counts, or a class for expanded clones, and some rows have none.

- 12 - TRBJ1-6 TRBV5-6 CASSLSHSPLHF TGTGCCAGCAGCTTGTCCCATTCACCCCTCCACTTT
- 13 - TRBJ2-1 TRBV7-9 CASSWAGGDEQFF TGTGCCAGCAGCTGGGCCGGCGGCGATGAGCAGTTCTTC
TRBD2 16 few TRBJ2-3 TRBV7-4 CASSLGCGGTTDTQYF TGTGCCAGCAGCTTAGGCTGCGGGGGGACCACAGATACGCAGTATTTT
TRBD2 17 few TRBJ2-3 TRBV30 CAWSVTLAGGPTDTQYF TGTGCCTGGAGTGTAACACTAGCGGGAGGTCCCACAGATACGCAGTATTTT
- 14 - TRBJ1-6 TRBV12-3/TRBV12-4 CASATGTGNSPLHF TGTGCCAGCGCCACCGGGACGGGAAATTCACCCCTCCACTTT
TRBD2 13 - TRBJ2-5 TRBV7-2 CASSWTSQETQYF TGTGCCAGCAGCTGGACTAGCCAAGAGACCCAGTACTTC
TRBD2 15 - TRBJ2-3 TRBV6-1 CASIKRGGTIDTQYF TGTGCCAGCATCAAACGGGGAGGGACCATAGATACGCAGTATTTT
- 16 few TRBJ2-7 TRBV20-1 CSARNFQGEDWYEQYF TGCAGTGCTAGAAATTTTCAGGGAGAAGATTGGTACGAGCAGTACTTC
- 19 many TRBJ2-6 TRBV7-9 CASSLGAVLGLSGANVLTF TGTGCCAGCAGCTTAGGGGCAGTCTTGGGTTTGTCTGGGGCCAACGTCCTGACTTTC
- 15 - TRBJ1-2 TRBV7-9 CASSFPGSVNYGYTF TGTGCCAGCAGCTTCCCCGGTAGTGTAAACTATGGCTACACCTTC
TRBD1 12 - TRBJ1-2 TRBV5-8 CASSGQGWGYTF TGTGCCAGCAGCGGACAGGGTTGGGGCTACACCTTC
- 15 - TRBJ1-3 TRBV20-1 CSARDPQASGNTIYF TGCAGTGCTAGAGATCCACAGGCCTCTGGAAACACCATATATTTT
TRBD1 14 - TRBJ1-6 TRBV20-1 CSAQTGQGRSPLHF TGCAGTGCCCAAACCGGACAGGGTCGTTCACCCCTCCACTTT
TRBD1 15 - TRBJ1-1 TRBV12-3/TRBV12-4 CASSPQSRDRGPAFF TGTGCCAGCAGTCCACAGTCCCGGGACAGGGGACCAGCTTTCTTT
- 18 - TRBJ2-7 TRBV12-3/TRBV12-4 CASILWGEERGHMNEQYF TGTGCCAGCATTCTATGGGGGGAGGAAAGGGGACATATGAACGAGCAGTACTTC
TRBD2 15 few TRBJ2-3 TRBV4-2 CASSPGLQFTDTQYF TGTGCCAGCAGCCCGGGACTACAGTTCACAGATACGCAGTATTTT
TRBD1 12 - TRBJ1-2 TRBV19 CATSDRNYGYTF TGTGCCACCTCGGACAGGAACTATGGCTACACCTTC
- 17 - TRBJ1-1 TRBV28 CASSSQPYEGPNTEAFF TGTGCCAGCAGTTCGCAGCCTTACGAGGGGCCGAACACTGAAGCTTTCTTT
- 17 few TRBJ2-3 TRBV14 CASSQGSMVRSTDTQYF TGTGCCAGCAGCCAAGGATCGATGGTGCGGAGCACAGATACGCAGTATTTT
- 20 - TRBJ2-1 TRBV6-5 CASSYSLGGIAGTGLAEQFF TGTGCCAGCAGTTACTCCCTTGGAGGGATTGCCGGCACGGGTCTGGCTGAGCAGTTCTTC
- 14 few TRBJ2-7 TRBV28 CASSLKGLTYEQYF TGTGCCAGCAGTTTAAAGGGCCTCACCTACGAGCAGTACTTC
TRBD2 17 - TRBJ2-1 TRBV15 CATSRGQTSGGNNEQFF TGTGCCACCAGCAGAGGACAGACTAGCGGGGGTAACAATGAGCAGTTCTTC
- 13 many TRBJ1-1 TRBV7-3 CASSLSAYTEAFF TGTGCCAGCAGCTTATCCGCTTACACTGAAGCTTTCTTT
- 13 few TRBJ1-1 TRBV29-1 CSVVNRERTEAFF TGCAGCGTAGTCAACAGAGAACGCACTGAAGCTTTCTTT
- 13 many TRBJ1-5 TRBV7-2 CASSLGINQPQHF TGTGCCAGCAGTCTGGGGATTAATCAGCCCCAGCATTTT
TRBD2 15 many TRBJ2-1 TRBV7-8 CASSLAEAGGVEQFF TGTGCCAGCAGCTTAGCTGAAGCGGGAGGGGTCGAGCAGTTCTTC
- 12 - TRBJ1-1 TRBV28 CASSFRTPPRVF TGTGCCAGCAGTTTTCGTACTCCCCCCCGGGTCTTT
- 13 - TRBJ1-2 TRBV5-1 CASSLESWGGYTF TGCGCCAGCAGCTTGGAGAGTTGGGGAGGCTACACCTTC
TRBD1 14 - TRBJ2-5 TRBV7-4 CASSTTGRQETQYF TGTGCCAGCAGCACGACAGGGCGGCAAGAGACCCAGTACTTC
- 14 - TRBJ2-7 TRBV20-1 CSARVPRMRDEQYF TGCAGTGCTAGAGTACCCCGGATGAGAGACGAGCAGTACTTC
- 16 - TRBJ1-5 TRBV28 CASSLSYRGAYGPQHF TGTGCCAGCAGTTTATCCTACCGGGGCGCCTACGGGCCCCAGCATTTT
TRBD2 17 - TRBJ2-2 TRBV24-1 CATSDWTSGSRTGELFF TGTGCCACCAGTGATTGGACTAGCGGGAGCCGCACCGGGGAGCTGTTTTTT
TRBD2 13 few TRBJ2-7 TRBV30 CAWSFGTIYEQYF TGTGCCTGGAGTTTCGGGACTATCTACGAGCAGTACTTC
- 15 - TRBJ1-2 TRBV19 CASSMRSIGGYGYTF TGTGCCAGTAGTATGCGAAGTATCGGGGGCTATGGCTACACCTTC
- 12 many TRBJ2-5 TRBV7-8 CASSLSQGTPRF TGTGCCAGCAGCTTATCGCAGGGGACTCCTCGGTTC
TRBD1 14 - TRBJ1-2 TRBV29-1 CSVEPTGKIDGYTF TGCAGCGTTGAGCCGACAGGGAAAATCGATGGCTACACCTTC
TRBD1 12 - TRBJ2-5 TRBV10-2 CASRDRQETQYF TGCGCCAGCCGGGACAGACAAGAGACCCAGTACTTC
- 15 few TRBJ2-1 TRBV7-6 CASSSIASRRNEQFF TGTGCCAGCAGCTCCATAGCCTCACGCAGAAATGAGCAGTTCTTC
TRBD1 16 many TRBJ1-5 TRBV18 CASSPKRQGGMQPQHF TGTGCCAGCTCACCGAAAAGACAGGGGGGGATGCAGCCCCAGCATTTT
- 15 few TRBJ2-7 TRBV29-1 CSVEGWGSRDNEQYF TGCAGCGTCGAGGGTTGGGGGTCTCGGGATAACGAGCAGTACTTC
TRBD2 16 few TRBJ2-7 TRBV5-1 CASSVGAGGSTYEQYF TGCGCCAGCAGCGTAGGAGCGGGAGGTAGTACCTACGAGCAGTACTTC
- 18 once TRBJ2-3 TRBV19 CASSTILLGGGSTDTQYF TGTGCCAGTAGTACAATTCTACTTGGAGGGGGGAGCACAGATACGCAGTATTTT